The rows below give T cell receptor beta chains drawn from one sample of a study of T-cell reconstitution after alpha-beta-depleted transplantation in children. One entry per CDR3 protein results from TCRdb running MiXCR on the PCR reads. The table includes 200,000 to 250,000 distinct CDR3 sequences, about 8.2% detected once. The sample consisted of PBMCs, mostly from graft donor cells, taken 360 days after TCRalphabeta/CD19-depleted stem cell transplant. These TCRs come from a male patient under 10 years old who had a stem cell transplant for acute myeloid leukemia, so the T cells may come from the graft donor. Both conserved end residues are trimmed from each CDR3. Each record gives: J gene, V gene, CDR3 protein.

TRBJ2-3,TRBV12-3/TRBV12-4,ASSSSGSGDTQY
TRBJ2-1,TRBV7-9,ASSLGLSSYNEQF
TRBJ1-2,TRBV29-1,SVPIVGFGNGYT
TRBJ2-5,TRBV6-5,ASSYSMQTAQETQY
TRBJ2-5,TRBV5-5,ASSPGTSGPPRTQY
TRBJ2-1,TRBV15,ATSREGQSSYNEQF
TRBJ2-3,TRBV12-3/TRBV12-4,ASSLVGRTDTQY
TRBJ1-1,TRBV9,ASSAGPNTEAF
TRBJ2-5,TRBV12-3/TRBV12-4,ASSFDSRETQY
TRBJ2-1,TRBV7-9,ASSLENNEQF
TRBJ2-1,TRBV7-8,ASSLALAGEGGNYNEQF
TRBJ2-4,TRBV5-1,ASSLDRPELAKNIQY
TRBJ2-1,TRBV2,ASELRNEQF
TRBJ2-3,TRBV24-1,ATRRTGSDTQY
TRBJ1-2,TRBV12-3/TRBV12-4,ASSFGQVRYGYT
TRBJ2-1,TRBV10-3,AITASSYNEQF
TRBJ2-7,TRBV11-2,ASTILAGPYEQY
TRBJ1-1,TRBV15,ATSRGELNTEAF
TRBJ2-1,TRBV25-1,ASSDGGGARNEQF
TRBJ2-1,TRBV11-2,ASTLTVYRAGEWAEQF
TRBJ1-2,TRBV5-1,ASSLGVWDYGYT
TRBJ1-2,TRBV25-1,ASSEWTGSEYGYT
TRBJ2-2,TRBV6-1,ATLRSTGELF
TRBJ1-6,TRBV25-1,ASSEDRLNSPLH